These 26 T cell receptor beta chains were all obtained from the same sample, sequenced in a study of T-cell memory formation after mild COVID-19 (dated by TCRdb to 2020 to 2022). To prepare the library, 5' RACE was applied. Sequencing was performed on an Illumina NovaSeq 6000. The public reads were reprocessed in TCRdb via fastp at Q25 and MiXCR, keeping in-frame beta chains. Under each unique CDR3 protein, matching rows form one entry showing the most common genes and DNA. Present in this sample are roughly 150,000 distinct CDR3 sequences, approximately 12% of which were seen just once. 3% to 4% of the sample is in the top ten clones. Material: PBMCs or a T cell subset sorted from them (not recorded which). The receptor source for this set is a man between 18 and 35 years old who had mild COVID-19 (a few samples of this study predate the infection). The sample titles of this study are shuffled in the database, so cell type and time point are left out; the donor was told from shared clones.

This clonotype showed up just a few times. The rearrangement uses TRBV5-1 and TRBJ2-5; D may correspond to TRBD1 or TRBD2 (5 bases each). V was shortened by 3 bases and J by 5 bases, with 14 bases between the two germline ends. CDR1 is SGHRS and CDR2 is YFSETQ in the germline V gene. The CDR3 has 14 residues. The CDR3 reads CASSWVGASETQYF. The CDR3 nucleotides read TGCGCCAGCAGCTGGGTCGGGGCCAGCGAGACCCAGTACTTC. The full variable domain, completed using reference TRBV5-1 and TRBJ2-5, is KAGVTQTPRYLIKTRGQQVTLSCSPISGHRSVSWYQQTPGQGLQFLFEYFSETQRNKGNFPGRFSGRQFSNSRSEMNVSTLELGDSALYLCASSWVGASETQYFGPGTRLLVL.

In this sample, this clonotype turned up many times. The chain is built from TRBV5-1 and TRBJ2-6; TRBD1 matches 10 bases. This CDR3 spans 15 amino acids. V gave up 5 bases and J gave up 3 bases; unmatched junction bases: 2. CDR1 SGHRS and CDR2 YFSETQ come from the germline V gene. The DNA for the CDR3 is TGCGCCAGCAGGACAGGGGGCAGTGGGGCCAACGTCCTGACTTTC. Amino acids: CASRTGGSGANVLTF. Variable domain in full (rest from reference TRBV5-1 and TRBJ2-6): KAGVTQTPRYLIKTRGQQVTLSCSPISGHRSVSWYQQTPGQGLQFLFEYFSETQRNKGNFPGRFSGRQFSNSRSEMNVSTLELGDSALYLCASRTGGSGANVLTFGAGSRLTVL.

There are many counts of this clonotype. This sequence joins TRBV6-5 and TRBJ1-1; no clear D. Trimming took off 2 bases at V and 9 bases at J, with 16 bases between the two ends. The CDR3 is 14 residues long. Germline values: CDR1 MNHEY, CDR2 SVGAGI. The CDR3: CASSYVLGLRKAFF. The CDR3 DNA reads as TGTGCCAGCAGTTACGTACTTGGCCTGCGCAAAGCTTTCTTT.

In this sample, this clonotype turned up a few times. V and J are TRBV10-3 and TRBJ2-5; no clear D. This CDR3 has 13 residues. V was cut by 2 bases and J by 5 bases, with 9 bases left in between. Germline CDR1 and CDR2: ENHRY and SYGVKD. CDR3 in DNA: TGTGCCATCAGTGAGACTGGTGGGGAGACCCAGTACTTC. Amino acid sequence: CAISETGGETQYF.

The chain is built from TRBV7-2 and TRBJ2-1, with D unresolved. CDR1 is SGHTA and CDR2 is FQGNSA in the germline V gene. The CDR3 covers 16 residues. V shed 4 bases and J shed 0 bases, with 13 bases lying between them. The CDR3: CASSSALSGSYNEQFF. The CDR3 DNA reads TGTGCCAGCAGCTCGGCCCTCTCTGGCTCCTACAATGAGCAGTTCTTC.

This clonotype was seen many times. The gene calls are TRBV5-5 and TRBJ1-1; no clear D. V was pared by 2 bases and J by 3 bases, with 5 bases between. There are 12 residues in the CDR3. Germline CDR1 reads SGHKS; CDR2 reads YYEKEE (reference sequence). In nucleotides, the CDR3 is TGTGCCAGCAGCTTTGAGGACACTGAAGCTTTCTTT. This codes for CASSFEDTEAFF.

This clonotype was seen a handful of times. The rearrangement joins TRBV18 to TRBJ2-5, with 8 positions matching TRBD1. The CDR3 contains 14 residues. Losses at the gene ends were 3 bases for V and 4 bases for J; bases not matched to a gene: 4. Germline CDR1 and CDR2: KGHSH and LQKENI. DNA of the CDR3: TGTGCCAGCTCACCCATGGACAGGGCAGAGACCCAGTACTTC. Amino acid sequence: CASSPMDRAETQYF.

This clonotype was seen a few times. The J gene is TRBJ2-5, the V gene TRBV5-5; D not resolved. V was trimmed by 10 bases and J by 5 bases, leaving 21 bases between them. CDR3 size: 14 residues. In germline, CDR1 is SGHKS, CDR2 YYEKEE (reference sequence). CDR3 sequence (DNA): TGTGCCTGCGGTGGGCAGTGGAACCCTGAGACCCAGTACTTC. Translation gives CACGGQWNPETQYF.

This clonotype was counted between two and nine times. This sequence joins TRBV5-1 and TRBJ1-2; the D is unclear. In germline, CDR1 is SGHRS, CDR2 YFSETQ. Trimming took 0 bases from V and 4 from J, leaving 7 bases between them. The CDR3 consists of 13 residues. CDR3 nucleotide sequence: TGCGCCAGCAGCTTGGACGCAGGCTATGGCTACACCTTC. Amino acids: CASSLDAGYGYTF.

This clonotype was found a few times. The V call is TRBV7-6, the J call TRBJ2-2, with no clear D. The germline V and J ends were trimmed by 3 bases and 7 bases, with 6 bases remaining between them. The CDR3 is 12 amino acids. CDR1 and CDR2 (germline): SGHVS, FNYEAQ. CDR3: CASSLQGGELFF. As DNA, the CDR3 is TGTGCCAGCAGCTTGCAAGGCGGGGAGCTGTTTTTT.

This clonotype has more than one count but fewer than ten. CDR3 nucleotide sequence: TGCAGTGCTAGAGATACAGGGATAGATACGCAGTATTTT. Amino acid sequence: CSARDTGIDTQYF. The chain joins TRBV20-1 to TRBJ2-3; a weak D match, TRBD1 (6 bases). Germline values: CDR1 DFQATT, CDR2 SNEGSKA (reference sequence). Deletions cut 0 bases from V and 5 bases from J, with 9 bases between. The CDR3 contains 13 residues.

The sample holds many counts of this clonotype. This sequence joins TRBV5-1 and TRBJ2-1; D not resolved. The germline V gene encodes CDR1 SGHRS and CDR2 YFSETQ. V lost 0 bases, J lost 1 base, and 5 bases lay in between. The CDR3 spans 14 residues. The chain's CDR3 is CASSLGLSYNEQFF. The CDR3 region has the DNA TGCGCCAGCAGCTTGGGGCTTTCCTACAATGAGCAGTTCTTC. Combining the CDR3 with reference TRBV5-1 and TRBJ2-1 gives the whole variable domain KAGVTQTPRYLIKTRGQQVTLSCSPISGHRSVSWYQQTPGQGLQFLFEYFSETQRNKGNFPGRFSGRQFSNSRSEMNVSTLELGDSALYLCASSLGLSYNEQFFGPGTRLTVL.

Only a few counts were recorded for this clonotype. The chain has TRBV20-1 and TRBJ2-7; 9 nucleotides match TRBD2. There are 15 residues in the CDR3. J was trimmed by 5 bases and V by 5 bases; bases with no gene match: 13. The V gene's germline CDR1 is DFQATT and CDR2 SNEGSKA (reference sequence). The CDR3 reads CSAPSPGLASHEQYV. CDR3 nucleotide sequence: TGCAGTGCTCCCAGCCCGGGACTAGCTAGCCACGAGCAGTACGTC.

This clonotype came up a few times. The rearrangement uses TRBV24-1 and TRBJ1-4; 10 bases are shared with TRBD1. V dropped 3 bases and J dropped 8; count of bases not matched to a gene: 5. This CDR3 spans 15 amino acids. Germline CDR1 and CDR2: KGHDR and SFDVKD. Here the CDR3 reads CATSDAGTGDEKLFF. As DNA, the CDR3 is TGTGCCACCAGTGATGCCGGGACAGGGGACGAAAAACTGTTTTTT.

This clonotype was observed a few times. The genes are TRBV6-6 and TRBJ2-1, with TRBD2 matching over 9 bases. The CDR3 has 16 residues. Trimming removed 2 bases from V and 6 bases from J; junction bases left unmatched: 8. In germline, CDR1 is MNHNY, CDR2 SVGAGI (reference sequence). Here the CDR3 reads CASSYPRGLAGNEQFF. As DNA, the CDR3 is TGTGCCAGCAGTTACCCCCGGGGACTAGCTGGCAATGAGCAGTTCTTC.

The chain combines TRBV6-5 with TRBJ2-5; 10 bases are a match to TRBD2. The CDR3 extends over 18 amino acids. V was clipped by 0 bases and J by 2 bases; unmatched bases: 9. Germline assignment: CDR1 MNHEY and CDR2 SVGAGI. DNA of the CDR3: TGTGCCAGCAGTTACTCGGTCTTGTCTAGCGGGGGACAAGAGACCCAGTACTTC. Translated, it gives CASSYSVLSSGGQETQYF.

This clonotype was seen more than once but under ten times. The CDR3 reads CASSLGPWTDFHTQYF. Written as DNA, the CDR3 is TGTGCCAGCAGTCTAGGGCCCTGGACAGACTTTCATACGCAGTATTTT. The chain is built from TRBV6-5 and TRBJ2-3; perhaps TRBD1 as D (6 bases). Trimming took 5 bases from V and 7 from J, leaving 22 bases between them. The CDR3 length is 16 residues. Germline CDR1 MNHEY, CDR2 SVGAGI.

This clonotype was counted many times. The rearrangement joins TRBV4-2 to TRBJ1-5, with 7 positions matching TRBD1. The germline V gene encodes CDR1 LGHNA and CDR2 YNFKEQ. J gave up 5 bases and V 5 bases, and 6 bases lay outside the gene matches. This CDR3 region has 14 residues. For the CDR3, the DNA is TGTGCCAGCAGCGAAGGGACAGTCCATCAGCCCCAGCATTTT. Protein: CASSEGTVHQPQHF.

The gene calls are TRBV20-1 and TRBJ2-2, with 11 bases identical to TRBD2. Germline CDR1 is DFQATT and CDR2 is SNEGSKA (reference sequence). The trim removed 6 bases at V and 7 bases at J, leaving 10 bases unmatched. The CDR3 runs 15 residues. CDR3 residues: CSARSGGASGGELFF. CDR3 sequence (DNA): TGCAGTGCCCGTAGCGGGGGGGCTTCGGGCGGGGAGCTGTTTTTT.

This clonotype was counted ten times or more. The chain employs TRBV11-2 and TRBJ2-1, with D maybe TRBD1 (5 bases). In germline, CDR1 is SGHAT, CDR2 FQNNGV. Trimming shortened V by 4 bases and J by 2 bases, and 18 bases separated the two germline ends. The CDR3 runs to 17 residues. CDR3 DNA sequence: TGTGCCAGCAGCTCTAGTATCTCCTTAGGGGCCTACAATGAGCAGTTCTTC. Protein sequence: CASSSSISLGAYNEQFF. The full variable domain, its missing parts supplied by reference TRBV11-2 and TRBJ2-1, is EAGVAQSPRYKIIEKRQSVAFWCNPISGHATLYWYQQILGQGPKLLIQFQNNGVVDDSQLPKDRFSAERLKGVDSTLKIQPAKLEDSAVYLCASSSSISLGAYNEQFFGPGTRLTVL.

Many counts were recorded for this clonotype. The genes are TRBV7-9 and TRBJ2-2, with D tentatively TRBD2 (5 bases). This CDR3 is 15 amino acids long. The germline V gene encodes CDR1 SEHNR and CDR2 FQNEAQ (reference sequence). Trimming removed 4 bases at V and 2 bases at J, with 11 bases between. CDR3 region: CASSSGITNTGELFF. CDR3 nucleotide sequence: TGTGCCAGCAGCTCCGGGATCACTAACACCGGGGAGCTGTTTTTT.

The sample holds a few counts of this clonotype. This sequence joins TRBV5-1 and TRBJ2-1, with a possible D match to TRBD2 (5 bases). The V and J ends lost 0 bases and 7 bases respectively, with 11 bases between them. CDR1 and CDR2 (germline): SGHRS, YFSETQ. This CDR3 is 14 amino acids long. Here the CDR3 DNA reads TGCGCCAGCAGCTTGGAGACGGGGTTGAATGAGCAGTTCTTC. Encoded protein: CASSLETGLNEQFF.

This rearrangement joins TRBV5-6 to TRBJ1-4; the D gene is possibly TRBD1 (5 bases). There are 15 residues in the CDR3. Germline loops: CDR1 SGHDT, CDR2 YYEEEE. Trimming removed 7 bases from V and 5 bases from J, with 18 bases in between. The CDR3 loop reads CASGPRPGRNEKLFF. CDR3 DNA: TGTGCCAGCGGGCCCCGGCCGGGACGGAATGAAAAACTGTTTTTT.

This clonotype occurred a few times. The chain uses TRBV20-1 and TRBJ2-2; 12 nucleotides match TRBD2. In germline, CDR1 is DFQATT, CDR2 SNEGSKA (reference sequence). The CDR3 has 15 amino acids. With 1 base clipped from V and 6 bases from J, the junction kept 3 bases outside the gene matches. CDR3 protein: CSARGGLAGPGELFF. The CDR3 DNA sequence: TGCAGTGCTAGAGGAGGACTAGCGGGGCCCGGGGAGCTGTTTTTT.

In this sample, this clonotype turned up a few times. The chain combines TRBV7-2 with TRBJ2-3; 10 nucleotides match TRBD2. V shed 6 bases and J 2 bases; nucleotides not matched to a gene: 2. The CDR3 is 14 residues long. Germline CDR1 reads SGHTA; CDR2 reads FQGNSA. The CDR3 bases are TGTGCCAGCAGAGCGGGGGGGAACACAGATACGCAGTATTTT. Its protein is CASRAGGNTDTQYF.

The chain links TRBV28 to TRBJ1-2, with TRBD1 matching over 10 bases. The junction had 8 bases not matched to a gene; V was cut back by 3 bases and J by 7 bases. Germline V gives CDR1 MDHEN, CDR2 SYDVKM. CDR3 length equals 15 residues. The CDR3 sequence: CASSFGQGVEGGYTF. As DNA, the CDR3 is TGTGCCAGCAGTTTTGGACAGGGGGTAGAGGGTGGCTACACCTTC.